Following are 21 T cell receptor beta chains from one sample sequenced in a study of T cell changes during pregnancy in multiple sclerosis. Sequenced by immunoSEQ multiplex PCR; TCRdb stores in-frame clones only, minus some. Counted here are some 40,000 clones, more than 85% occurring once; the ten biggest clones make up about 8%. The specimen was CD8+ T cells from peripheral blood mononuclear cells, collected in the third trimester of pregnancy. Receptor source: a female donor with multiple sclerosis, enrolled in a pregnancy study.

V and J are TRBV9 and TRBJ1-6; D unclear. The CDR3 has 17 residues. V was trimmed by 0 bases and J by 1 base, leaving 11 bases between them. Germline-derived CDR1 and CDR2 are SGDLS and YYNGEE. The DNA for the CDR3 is TGTGCCAGCAGCGTAGCCAGTCTTTTATCCTATAATTCACCCCTCCACTTT. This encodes CASSVASLLSYNSPLHF. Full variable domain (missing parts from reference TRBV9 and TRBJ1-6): DSGVTQTPKHLITATGQRVTLRCSPRSGDLSVYWYQQSLDQGLQFLIQYYNGEERAKGNILERFSAQQFPDLHSELNLSSLELGDSALYFCASSVASLLSYNSPLHFGNGTRLTVT.

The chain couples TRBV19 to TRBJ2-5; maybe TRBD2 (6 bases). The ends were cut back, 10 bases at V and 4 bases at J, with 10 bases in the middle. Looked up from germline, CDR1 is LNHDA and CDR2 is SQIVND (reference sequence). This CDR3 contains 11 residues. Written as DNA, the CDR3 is TGTGCCACCCGGGGAGGAGAGACCCAGTACTTC. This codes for CATRGGETQYF.

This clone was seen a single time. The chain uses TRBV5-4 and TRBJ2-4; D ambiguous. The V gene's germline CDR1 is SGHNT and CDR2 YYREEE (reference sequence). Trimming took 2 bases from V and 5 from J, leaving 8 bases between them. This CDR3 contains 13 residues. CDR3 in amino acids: CASSFSGQNIQYF. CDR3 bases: TGTGCCAGCAGCTTTTCTGGGCAAAACATTCAGTACTTC.

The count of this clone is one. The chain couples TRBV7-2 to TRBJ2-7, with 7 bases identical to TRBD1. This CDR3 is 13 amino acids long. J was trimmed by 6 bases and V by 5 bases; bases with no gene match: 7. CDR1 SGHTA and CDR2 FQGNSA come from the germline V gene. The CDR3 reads CASSRMTGTEQYF. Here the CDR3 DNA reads TGTGCCAGCAGCCGAATGACAGGGACCGAGCAGTACTTC.

The CDR3 region has the DNA TGTGCCAGCAGCTTAGGTGTCCCGGGACTAGCGGTTTACGAGCAGTACTTC. This sequence encodes CASSLGVPGLAVYEQYF. The chain joins TRBV7-2 to TRBJ2-7; 11 bases align to TRBD2. The germline gives CDR1 SGHTA, CDR2 FQGNSA. V gave up 1 base and J gave up 4 bases; unmatched junction bases: 9. The CDR3 spans 17 residues.

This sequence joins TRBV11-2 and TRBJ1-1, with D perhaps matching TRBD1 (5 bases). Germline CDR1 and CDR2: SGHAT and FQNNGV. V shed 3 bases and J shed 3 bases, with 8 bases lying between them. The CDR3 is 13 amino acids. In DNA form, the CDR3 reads TGTGCCAGCAGCTTGGGACTTTACACTGAAGCTTTCTTT. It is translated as CASSLGLYTEAFF. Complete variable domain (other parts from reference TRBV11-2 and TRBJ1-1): EAGVAQSPRYKIIEKRQSVAFWCNPISGHATLYWYQQILGQGPKLLIQFQNNGVVDDSQLPKDRFSAERLKGVDSTLKIQPAKLEDSAVYLCASSLGLYTEAFFGQGTRLTVV.

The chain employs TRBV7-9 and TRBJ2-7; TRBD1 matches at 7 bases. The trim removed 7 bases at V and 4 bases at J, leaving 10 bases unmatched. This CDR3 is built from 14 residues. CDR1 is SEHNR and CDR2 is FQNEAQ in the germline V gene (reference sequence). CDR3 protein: CASTPGQRPYEQYF. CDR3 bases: TGTGCCAGCACCCCGGGACAGAGGCCTTACGAGCAGTACTTC.

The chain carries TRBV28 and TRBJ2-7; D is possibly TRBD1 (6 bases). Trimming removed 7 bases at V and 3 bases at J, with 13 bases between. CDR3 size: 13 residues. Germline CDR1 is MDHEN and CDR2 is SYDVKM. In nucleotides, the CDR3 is TGTGCCAGCATTGGGTCAGGGGTCTACGAGCAGTACTTC. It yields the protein CASIGSGVYEQYF.

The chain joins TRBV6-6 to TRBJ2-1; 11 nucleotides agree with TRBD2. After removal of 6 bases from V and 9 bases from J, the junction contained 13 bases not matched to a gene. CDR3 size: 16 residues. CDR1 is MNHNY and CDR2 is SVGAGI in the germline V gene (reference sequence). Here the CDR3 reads CASSLGLAAVGGEQFF. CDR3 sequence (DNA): TGTGCCAGCAGCCTGGGACTAGCGGCCGTGGGTGGTGAGCAGTTCTTC.

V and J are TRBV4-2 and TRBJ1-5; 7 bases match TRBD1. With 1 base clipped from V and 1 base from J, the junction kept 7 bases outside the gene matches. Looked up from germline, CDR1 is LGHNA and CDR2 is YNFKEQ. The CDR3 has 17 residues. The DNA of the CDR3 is TGTGCCAGCAGCCAAGCGACAGGGAGTGGGAGCAATCAGCCCCAGCATTTT. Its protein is CASSQATGSGSNQPQHF.

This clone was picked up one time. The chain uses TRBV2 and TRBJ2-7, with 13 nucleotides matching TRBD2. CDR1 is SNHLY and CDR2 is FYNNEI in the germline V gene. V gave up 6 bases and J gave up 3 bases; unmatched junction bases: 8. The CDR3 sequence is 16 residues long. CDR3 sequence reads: CASSGGLAGAIYEQYF. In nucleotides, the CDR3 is TGTGCCAGCAGCGGCGGACTAGCGGGGGCGATCTACGAGCAGTACTTC. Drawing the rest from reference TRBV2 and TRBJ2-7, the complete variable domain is EPEVTQTPSHQVTQMGQEVILRCVPISNHLYFYWYRQILGQKVEFLVSFYNNEISEKSEIFDDQFSVERPDGSNFTLKIRSTKLEDSAMYFCASSGGLAGAIYEQYFGPGTRLTVT.

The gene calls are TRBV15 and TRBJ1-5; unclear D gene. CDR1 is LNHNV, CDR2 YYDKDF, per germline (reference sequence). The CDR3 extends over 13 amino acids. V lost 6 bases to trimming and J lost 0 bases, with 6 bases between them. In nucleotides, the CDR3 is TGTGCCACCAGGGGGAGTAGCAATCAGCCCCAGCATTTT. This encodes CATRGSSNQPQHF. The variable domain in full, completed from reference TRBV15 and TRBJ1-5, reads DAMVIQNPRYQVTQFGKPVTLSCSQTLNHNVMYWYQQKSSQAPKLLFHYYDKDFNNEADTPDNFQSRRPNTSFCFLDIRSPGLGDTAMYLCATRGSSNQPQHFGDGTRLSIL.

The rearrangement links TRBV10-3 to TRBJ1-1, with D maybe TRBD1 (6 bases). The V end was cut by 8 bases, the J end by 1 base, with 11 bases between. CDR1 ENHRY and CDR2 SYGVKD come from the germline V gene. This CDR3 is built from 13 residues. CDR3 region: CAIGKQGNTEAFF. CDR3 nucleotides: TGTGCCATCGGTAAACAGGGGAACACTGAAGCTTTCTTT.

In DNA form, the CDR3 reads TGTGCCAGTAGTATAGAGGGGGGATCCTACGAGCAGTACTTC. Its protein product is CASSIEGGSYEQYF. This chain links TRBV19 with TRBJ2-7, with D maybe TRBD2 (6 bases). Trimming pared 0 bases from V and 1 base from J, leaving 7 bases between. Germline CDR1 is LNHDA and CDR2 is SQIVND (reference sequence). The CDR3 sequence is 14 residues long.

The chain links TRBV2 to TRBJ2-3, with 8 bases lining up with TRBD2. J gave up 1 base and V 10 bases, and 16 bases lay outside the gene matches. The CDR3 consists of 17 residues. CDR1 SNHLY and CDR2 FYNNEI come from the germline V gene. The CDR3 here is CATLGASGGHRTDTQYF. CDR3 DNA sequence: TGTGCCACCCTGGGGGCCAGCGGGGGACACCGCACAGATACGCAGTATTTT.

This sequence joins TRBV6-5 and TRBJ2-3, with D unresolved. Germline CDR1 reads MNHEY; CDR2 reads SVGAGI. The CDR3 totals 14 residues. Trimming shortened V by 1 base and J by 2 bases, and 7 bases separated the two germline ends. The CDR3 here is CASSYFPLTDTQYF. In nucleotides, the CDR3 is TGTGCCAGCAGTTACTTTCCCCTCACAGATACGCAGTATTTT.

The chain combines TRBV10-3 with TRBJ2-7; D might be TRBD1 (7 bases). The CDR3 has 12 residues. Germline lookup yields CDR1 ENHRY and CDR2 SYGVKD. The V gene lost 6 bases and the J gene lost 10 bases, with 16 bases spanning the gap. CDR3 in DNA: TGTGCCATCAGCGACAGGGTGGGGGGCCAGTACTTC. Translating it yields CAISDRVGGQYF.

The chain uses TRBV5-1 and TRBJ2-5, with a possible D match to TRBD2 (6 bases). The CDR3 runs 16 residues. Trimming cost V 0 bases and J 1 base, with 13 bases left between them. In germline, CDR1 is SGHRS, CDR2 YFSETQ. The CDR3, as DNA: TGCGCCAGCAGCTTGGAATTAGCGGACCCCCAAGAGACCCAGTACTTC. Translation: CASSLELADPQETQYF.

The CDR3: CASSVVGTGVSGANVLTF. Written as DNA, the CDR3 is TGCGCCAGCAGCGTTGTCGGGACAGGAGTCTCTGGGGCCAACGTCCTGACTTTC. The rearrangement joins TRBV5-1 to TRBJ2-6; TRBD1 matches 8 bases. Germline V lookup: CDR1 SGHRS, CDR2 YFSETQ. CDR3 length: 18 residues. After removal of 4 bases from V and 0 bases from J, the junction contained 9 bases not matched to a gene.

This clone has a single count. CDR3 sequence reads: CASEGLAGDPNTGELFF. CDR3 nucleotide sequence: TGTGCTAGTGAAGGCCTAGCGGGGGACCCGAACACCGGGGAGCTGTTTTTT. The chain joins TRBV12-5 to TRBJ2-2; the match to TRBD2 covers 10 bases. Germline CDR1 is LGHNT and CDR2 is FRNRAP. With V trimmed by 7 bases and J by 0 bases, 8 bases remained unmatched. The CDR3 totals 17 residues.

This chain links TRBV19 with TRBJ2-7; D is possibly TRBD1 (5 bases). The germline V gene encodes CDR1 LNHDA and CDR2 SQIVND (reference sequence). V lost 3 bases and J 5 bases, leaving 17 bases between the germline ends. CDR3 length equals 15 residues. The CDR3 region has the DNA TGTGCCAGTAGTATTTTGGCAGGGTCAGTCAACGAGCAGTACTTC. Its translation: CASSILAGSVNEQYF.